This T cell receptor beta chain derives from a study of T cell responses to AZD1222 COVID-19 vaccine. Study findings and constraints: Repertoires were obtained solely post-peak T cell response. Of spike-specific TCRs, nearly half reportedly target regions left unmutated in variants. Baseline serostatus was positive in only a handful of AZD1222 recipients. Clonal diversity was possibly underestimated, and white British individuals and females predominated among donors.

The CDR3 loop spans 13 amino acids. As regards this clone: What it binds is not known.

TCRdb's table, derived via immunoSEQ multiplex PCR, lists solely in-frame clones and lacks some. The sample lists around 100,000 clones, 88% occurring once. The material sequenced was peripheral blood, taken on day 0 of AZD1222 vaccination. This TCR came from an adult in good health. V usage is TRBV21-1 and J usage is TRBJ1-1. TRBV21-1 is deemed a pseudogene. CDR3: CASSLLLNTEAFF. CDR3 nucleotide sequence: TGTGCCAGCAGCCTACTGTTGAACACTGAAGCTTTCTTT.